This passage covers 7 T cell receptor beta chains from one sample sequenced in a study of cytomegalovirus exposure and HLA in healthy donors. PCR used 60 Vbeta primers and 13 Jbeta primers. Libraries were prepared by immunoSEQ multiplex PCR; TCRdb keeps only in-frame clonotypes and omits some of them. The data show some 140,000 clones, 60% to 75% seen once. Sequencing was carried out using PBMCs. All receptors come from a human donor in good health.

This chain connects TRBV28 to TRBJ2-7, with D possibly matching TRBD2 (5 bases). The CDR3 has 13 amino acids. V lost 5 bases, J lost 3 bases, and 11 bases lay in between. Germline CDR1 is MDHEN and CDR2 is SYDVKM. CDR3 sequence (DNA): TGTGCCAGCAGTGCCGGGAATTACTACGAGCAGTACTTC. It specifies CASSAGNYYEQYF.

The chain couples TRBV2 to TRBJ2-7; 8 bases line up with TRBD2. Germline V CDR1 and CDR2: SNHLY, FYNNEI. Trimming took 7 bases from V and 4 from J; bases not matched to a gene: 9. This CDR3 comprises 14 residues. CDR3 residues: CASKLSGTTYEQYF. CDR3 bases: TGTGCCAGCAAGCTTAGCGGGACGACGTACGAGCAGTACTTC.

The chain is built from TRBV5-1 and TRBJ2-5; tentatively, D is TRBD2 (6 bases). This CDR3 spans 15 amino acids. Germline V lookup: CDR1 SGHRS, CDR2 YFSETQ. V was trimmed by 0 bases and J by 5 bases, leaving 14 bases between them. The CDR3 loop is CASSLGLERGETQYF. The CDR3 coding sequence is TGCGCCAGCAGCTTGGGACTAGAAAGAGGGGAGACCCAGTACTTC.

This clone was counted between two and nine times. One end of the junction varies from germline; a read error may be responsible. This chain links TRBV18 with TRBJ2-7, with 9 bases aligning to TRBD2. The CDR3 loop spans 15 amino acids. In germline, CDR1 is KGHSH, CDR2 LQKENI. The CDR3 loop reads CASTPGGRALYEQYF. The CDR3 DNA sequence: TGTGCCAGCACACCGGGCGGGAGGGCCCTCTACGAGCAGTACTTC. The variable domain in full, completed from reference TRBV18 and TRBJ2-7, reads NAGVMQNPRHLVRRRGQEARLRCSPMKGHSHVYWYRQLPEEGLKFMVYLQKENIIDESGMPKERFSAEFPKEGPSILRIQQVVRGDSAAYFCASTPGGRALYEQYFGPGTRLTVT.

V is TRBV27 and J is TRBJ2-7, with TRBD2 matching 7 bases. The V gene end was trimmed by 3 bases and the J gene end by 2 bases; junction bases not matched to a gene: 7. Germline V gene data show CDR1 as MNHEY and CDR2 as SMNVEV (reference sequence). The CDR3 is 15 residues long. The CDR3 bases are TGTGCCAGCAGTTTTTCTAGCGGAGGTACCTACGAGCAGTACTTC. Its protein is CASSFSSGGTYEQYF.

A remark on this clone: One junction end does not reproduce the germline sequence, and a read error may be involved. The V call is TRBV18, the J call TRBJ2-7, with 15 bases that match TRBD2. The V gene's germline CDR1 is KGHSH and CDR2 LQKENI. The CDR3 length is 16 residues. The CDR3 sequence is CASSPRGLAGGSEQYF. DNA of the CDR3: TGTGCCAGTTCACCCAGGGGACTAGCGGGAGGCAGCGAGCAGTACTTC.

CDR3 coding DNA: TGCGCCAGCAGCTCGACTTCGGGGGGAGAGACCCAGTACTTC. Translating it yields CASSSTSGGETQYF. This chain links TRBV5-1 with TRBJ2-5; 7 bases fit TRBD2. Germline CDR1 and CDR2: SGHRS and YFSETQ. V shed 3 bases and J 4 bases; nucleotides not matched to a gene: 6. The CDR3 is 14 residues long.